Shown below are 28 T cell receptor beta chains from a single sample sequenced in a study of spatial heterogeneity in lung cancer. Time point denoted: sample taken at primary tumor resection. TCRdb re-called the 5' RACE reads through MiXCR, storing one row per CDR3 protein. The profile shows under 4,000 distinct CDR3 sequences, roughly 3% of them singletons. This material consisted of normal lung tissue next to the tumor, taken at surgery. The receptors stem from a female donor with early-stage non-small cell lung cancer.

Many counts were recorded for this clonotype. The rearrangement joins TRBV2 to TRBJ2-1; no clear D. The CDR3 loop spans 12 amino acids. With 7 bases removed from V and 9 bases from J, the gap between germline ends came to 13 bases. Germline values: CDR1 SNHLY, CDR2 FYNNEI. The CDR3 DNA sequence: TGTGCCAGCACGTTAGGCCTTGTTGAGCAGTTCTTC. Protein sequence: CASTLGLVEQFF.

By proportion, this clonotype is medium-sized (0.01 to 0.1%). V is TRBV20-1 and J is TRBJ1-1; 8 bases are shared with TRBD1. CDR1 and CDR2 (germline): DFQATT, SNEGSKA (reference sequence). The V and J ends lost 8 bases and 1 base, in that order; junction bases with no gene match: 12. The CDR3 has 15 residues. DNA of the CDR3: TGCAGTCTAGGGGACAGGAGACAAGCGAACACTGAAGCTTTCTTT. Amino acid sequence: CSLGDRRQANTEAFF.

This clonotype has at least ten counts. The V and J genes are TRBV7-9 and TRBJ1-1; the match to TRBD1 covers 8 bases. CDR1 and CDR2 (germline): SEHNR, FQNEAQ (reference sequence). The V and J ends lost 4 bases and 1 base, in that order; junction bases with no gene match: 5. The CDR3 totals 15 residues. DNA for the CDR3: TGTGCCAGCAGCTCTCGGACAGGGACGAACACTGAAGCTTTCTTT. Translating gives CASSSRTGTNTEAFF.

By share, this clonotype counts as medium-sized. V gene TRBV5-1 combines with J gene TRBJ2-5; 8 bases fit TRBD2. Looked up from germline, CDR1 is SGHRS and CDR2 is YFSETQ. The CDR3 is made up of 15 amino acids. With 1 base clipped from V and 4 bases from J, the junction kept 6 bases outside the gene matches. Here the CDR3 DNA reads TGCGCCAGCAGCTTGTACGGGGGGGCGGCAGAGACCCAGTACTTC. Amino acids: CASSLYGGAAETQYF.

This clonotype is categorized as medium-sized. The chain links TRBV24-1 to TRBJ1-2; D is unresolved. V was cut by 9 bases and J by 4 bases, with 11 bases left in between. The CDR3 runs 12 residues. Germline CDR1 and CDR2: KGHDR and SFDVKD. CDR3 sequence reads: CATSLGSYGYTF. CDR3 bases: TGTGCCACCTCCCTTGGGAGCTATGGCTACACCTTC.

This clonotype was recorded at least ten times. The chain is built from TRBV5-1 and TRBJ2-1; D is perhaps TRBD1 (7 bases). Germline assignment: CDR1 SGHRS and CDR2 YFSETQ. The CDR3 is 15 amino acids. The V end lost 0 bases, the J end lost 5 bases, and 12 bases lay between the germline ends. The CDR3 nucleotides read TGCGCCAGCAGCTTGGTCGCGGGACAGAACAATGAGCAGTTCTTC. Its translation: CASSLVAGQNNEQFF. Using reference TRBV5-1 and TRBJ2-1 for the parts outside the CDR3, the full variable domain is KAGVTQTPRYLIKTRGQQVTLSCSPISGHRSVSWYQQTPGQGLQFLFEYFSETQRNKGNFPGRFSGRQFSNSRSEMNVSTLELGDSALYLCASSLVAGQNNEQFFGPGTRLTVL.

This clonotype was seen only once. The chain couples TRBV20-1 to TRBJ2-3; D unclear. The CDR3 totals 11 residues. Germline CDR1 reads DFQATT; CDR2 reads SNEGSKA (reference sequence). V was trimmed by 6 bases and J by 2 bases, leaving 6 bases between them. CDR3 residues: CSAEDTDTQYF. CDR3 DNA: TGCAGTGCAGAAGACACAGATACGCAGTATTTT.

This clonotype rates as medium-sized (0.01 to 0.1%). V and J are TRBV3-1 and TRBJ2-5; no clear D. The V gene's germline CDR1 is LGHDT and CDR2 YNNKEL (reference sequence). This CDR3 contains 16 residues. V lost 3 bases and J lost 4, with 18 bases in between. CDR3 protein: CASSHSTRVAPETQYF. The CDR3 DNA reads TGTGCCAGCAGCCACAGTACCCGAGTTGCCCCAGAGACCCAGTACTTC.

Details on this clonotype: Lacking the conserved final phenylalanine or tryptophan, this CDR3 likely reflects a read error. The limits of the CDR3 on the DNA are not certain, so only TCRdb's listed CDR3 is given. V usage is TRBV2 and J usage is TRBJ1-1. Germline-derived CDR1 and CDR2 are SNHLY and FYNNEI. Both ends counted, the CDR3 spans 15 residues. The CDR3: CASSKRESMKTEAVL.

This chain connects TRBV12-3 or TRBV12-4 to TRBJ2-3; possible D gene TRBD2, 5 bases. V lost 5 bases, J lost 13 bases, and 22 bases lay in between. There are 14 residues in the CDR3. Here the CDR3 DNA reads TGTGCCAGCAGTCCTAAGCGGAGCACAGAGAAGAAGTATTTT. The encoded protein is CASSPKRSTEKKYF.

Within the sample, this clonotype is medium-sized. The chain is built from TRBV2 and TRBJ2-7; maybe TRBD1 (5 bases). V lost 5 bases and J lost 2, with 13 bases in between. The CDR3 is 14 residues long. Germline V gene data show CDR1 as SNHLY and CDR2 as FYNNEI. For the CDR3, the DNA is TGTGCCAGCAGTCAGGGTACGACAGCCTACGAGCAGTACTTC. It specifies CASSQGTTAYEQYF.

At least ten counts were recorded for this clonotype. CDR3 loop: CVSEGFEQYF. The DNA of the CDR3 is TGTGTCAGTGAGGGGTTCGAGCAGTACTTC. The V and J genes are TRBV2 and TRBJ2-7, with D perhaps TRBD1 or TRBD2 (5 bases each). The CDR3 covers 10 residues. The germline gives CDR1 SNHLY, CDR2 FYNNEI.

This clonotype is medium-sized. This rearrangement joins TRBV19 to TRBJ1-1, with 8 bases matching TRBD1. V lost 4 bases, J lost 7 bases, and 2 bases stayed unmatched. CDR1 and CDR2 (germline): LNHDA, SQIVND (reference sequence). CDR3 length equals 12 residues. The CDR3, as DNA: TGTGCCAGTAGTAGGACAGGGAATGAAGCTTTCTTT. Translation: CASSRTGNEAFF.

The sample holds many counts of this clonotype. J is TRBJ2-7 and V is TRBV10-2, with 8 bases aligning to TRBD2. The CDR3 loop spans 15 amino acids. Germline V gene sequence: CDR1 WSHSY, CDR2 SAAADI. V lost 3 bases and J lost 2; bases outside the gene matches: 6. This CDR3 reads CASSEPGGPPYEQYF. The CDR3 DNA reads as TGCGCCAGCAGTGAACCGGGGGGGCCACCCTACGAGCAGTACTTC.

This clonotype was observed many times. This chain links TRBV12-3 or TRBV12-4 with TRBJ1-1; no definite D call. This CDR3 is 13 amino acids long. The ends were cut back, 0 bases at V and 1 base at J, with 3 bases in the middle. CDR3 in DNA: TGTGCCAGCAGTTTAGCCGGGAACACTGAAGCTTTCTTT. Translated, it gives CASSLAGNTEAFF.

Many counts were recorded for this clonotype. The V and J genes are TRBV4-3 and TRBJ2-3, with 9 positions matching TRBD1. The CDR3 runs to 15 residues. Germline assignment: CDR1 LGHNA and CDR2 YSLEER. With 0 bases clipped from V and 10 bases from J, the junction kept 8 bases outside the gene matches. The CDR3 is CASSQDRDRASAQYF. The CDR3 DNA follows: TGCGCCAGCAGCCAAGATCGGGACAGGGCTAGTGCGCAGTATTTT.

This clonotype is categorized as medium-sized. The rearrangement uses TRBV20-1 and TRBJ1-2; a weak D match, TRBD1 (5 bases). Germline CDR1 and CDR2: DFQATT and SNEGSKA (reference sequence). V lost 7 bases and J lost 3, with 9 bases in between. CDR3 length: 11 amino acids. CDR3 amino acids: CSEGTDYGYTF. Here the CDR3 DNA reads TGCAGTGAAGGGACGGACTATGGCTACACCTTC.

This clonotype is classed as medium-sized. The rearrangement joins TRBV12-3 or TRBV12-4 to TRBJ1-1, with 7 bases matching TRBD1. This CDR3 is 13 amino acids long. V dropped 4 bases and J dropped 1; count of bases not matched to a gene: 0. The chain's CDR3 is CASSWTGNTEAFF. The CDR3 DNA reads TGTGCCAGCAGTTGGACAGGGAACACTGAAGCTTTCTTT.

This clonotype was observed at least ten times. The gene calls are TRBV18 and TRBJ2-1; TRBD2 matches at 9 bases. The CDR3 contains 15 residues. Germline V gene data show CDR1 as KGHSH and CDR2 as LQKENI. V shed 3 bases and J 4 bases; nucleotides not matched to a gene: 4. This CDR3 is CASSPEGLAYNEQFF. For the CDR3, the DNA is TGTGCCAGCTCACCGGAGGGACTAGCATACAATGAGCAGTTCTTC.

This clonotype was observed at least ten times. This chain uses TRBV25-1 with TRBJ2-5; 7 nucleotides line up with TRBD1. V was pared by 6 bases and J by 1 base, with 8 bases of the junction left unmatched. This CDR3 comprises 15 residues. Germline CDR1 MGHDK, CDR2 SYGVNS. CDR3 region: CASSARQGIQETQYF. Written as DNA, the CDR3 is TGTGCCAGCAGCGCCCGACAGGGCATCCAAGAGACCCAGTACTTC. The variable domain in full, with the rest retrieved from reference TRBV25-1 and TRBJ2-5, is EADIYQTPRYLVIGTGKKITLECSQTMGHDKMYWYQQDPGMELHLIHYSYGVNSTEKGDLSSESTVSRIRTEHFPLTLESARPSHTSQYLCASSARQGIQETQYFGPGTRLLVL.

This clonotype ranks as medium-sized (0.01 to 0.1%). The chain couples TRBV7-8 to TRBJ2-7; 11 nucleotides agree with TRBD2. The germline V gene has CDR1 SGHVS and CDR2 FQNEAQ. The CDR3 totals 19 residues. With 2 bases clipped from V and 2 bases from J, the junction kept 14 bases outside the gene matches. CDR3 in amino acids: CASSLYQVAGGPPPYEQYF. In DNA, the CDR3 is TGTGCCAGCAGCTTATACCAAGTAGCGGGGGGGCCGCCCCCCTACGAGCAGTACTTC.

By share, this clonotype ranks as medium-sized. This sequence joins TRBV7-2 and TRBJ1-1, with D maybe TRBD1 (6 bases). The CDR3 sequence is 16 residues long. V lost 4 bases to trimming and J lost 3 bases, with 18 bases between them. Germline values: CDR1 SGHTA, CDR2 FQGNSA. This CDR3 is CASSSDSRGLDTEAFF. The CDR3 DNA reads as TGTGCCAGCAGCTCCGACAGCCGGGGGCTTGACACTGAAGCTTTCTTT.

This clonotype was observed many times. CDR3 DNA sequence: TGCAGTGCTAAGGGCCTGGGCGTCGGCTACACCTTC. Its protein product is CSAKGLGVGYTF. The chain carries TRBV20-1 and TRBJ1-2, with no clear D. The CDR3 covers 12 residues. The germline V gene has CDR1 DFQATT and CDR2 SNEGSKA (reference sequence). Trimming cost V 4 bases and J 8 bases, with 14 bases left between them.

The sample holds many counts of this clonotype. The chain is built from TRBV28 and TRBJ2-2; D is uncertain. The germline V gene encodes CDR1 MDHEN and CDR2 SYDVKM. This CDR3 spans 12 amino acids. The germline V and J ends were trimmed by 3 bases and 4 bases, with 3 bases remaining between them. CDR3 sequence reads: CASSLATGELFF. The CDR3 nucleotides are TGTGCCAGCAGTTTGGCCACCGGGGAGCTGTTTTTT.

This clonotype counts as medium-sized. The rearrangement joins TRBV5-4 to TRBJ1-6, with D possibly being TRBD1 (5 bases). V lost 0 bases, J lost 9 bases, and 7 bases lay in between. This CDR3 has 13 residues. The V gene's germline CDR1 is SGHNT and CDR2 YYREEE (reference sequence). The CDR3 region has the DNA TGTGCCAGCAGCTTGGAGAGGGGTTCACCCCTCCACTTT. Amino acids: CASSLERGSPLHF.

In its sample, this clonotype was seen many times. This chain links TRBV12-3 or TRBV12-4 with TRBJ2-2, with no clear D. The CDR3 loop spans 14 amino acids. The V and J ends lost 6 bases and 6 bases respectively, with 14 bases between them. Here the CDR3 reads CASSPRRVAGELFF. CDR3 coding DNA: TGTGCCAGCAGCCCCAGACGGGTAGCCGGGGAGCTGTTTTTT.

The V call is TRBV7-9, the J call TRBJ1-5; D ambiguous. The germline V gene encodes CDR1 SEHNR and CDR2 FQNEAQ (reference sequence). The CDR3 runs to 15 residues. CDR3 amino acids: CERSQGLQSKQPQHF. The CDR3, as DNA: TGTGAAAGAAGCCAAGGACTACAGTCCAAGCAGCCCCAGCATTTT.

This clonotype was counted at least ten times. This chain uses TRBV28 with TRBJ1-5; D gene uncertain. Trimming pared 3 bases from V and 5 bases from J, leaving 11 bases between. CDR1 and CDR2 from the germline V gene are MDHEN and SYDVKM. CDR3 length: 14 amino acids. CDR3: CASSLEKGYQPQHF. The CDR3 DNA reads TGTGCCAGCAGTTTGGAGAAAGGGTATCAGCCCCAGCATTTT.